What follows describes a single T cell receptor (beta chain). No antigen is known for it. The sample comes from a study of OX40 agonist ivuxolimab in advanced cancers. Study-level points and caveats: CD8+ T cells were the subset that, on average, had more expanded clones than CD4+.

Method: immunoSEQ multiplex PCR; TCRdb's copy keeps in-frame clones and lacks some. The sample consists of roughly 100,000 clones, about nine tenths of them appearing once. The sequence was obtained from an adult with an advanced solid tumor such as melanoma, head and neck, liver or kidney cancer. The sequenced sample was CD4+ or CD8+ T cells sorted from blood, obtained in a trial of the OX40 agonist ivuxolimab.

In nucleotides, the CDR3 is TGTGCCAGCTCACCAATGGGGGACACTGAAGCTTTCTTT. It specifies CASSPMGDTEAFF. The rearrangement joins TRBV18 to TRBJ1-1; a weak D match, TRBD1 (5 bases). In germline, CDR1 is KGHSH, CDR2 LQKENI. The CDR3 runs to 13 residues. V was pared by 2 bases and J by 3 bases, with 7 bases between.